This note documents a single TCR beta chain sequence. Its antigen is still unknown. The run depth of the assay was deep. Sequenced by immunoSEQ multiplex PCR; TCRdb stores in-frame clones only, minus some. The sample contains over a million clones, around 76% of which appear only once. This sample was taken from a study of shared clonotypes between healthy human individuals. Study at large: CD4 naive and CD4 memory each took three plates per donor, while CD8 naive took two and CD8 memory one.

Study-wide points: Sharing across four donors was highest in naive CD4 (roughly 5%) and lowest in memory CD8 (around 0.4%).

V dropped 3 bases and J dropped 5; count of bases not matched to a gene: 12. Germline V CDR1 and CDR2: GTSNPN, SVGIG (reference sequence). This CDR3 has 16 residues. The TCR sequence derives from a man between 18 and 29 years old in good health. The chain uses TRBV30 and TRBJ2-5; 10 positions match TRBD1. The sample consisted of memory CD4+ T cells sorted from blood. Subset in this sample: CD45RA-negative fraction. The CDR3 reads CAWSRGQGLFGETQYF. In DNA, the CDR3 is TGTGCCTGGAGCAGGGGACAGGGGTTGTTTGGGGAGACCCAGTACTTC.